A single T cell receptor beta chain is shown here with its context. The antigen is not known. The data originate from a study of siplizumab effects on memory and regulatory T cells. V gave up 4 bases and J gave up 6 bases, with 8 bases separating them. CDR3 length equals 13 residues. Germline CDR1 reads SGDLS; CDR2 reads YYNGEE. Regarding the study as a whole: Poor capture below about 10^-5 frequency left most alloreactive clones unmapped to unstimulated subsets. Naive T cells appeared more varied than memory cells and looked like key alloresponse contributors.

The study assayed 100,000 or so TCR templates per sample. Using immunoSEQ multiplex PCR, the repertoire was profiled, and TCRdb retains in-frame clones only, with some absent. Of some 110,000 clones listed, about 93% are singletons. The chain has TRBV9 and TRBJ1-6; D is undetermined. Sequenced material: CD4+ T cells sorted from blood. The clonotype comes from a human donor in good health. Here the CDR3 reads CASSLDTNSPLHF. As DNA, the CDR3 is TGTGCCAGCAGCCTTGACACTAATTCACCCCTCCACTTT.